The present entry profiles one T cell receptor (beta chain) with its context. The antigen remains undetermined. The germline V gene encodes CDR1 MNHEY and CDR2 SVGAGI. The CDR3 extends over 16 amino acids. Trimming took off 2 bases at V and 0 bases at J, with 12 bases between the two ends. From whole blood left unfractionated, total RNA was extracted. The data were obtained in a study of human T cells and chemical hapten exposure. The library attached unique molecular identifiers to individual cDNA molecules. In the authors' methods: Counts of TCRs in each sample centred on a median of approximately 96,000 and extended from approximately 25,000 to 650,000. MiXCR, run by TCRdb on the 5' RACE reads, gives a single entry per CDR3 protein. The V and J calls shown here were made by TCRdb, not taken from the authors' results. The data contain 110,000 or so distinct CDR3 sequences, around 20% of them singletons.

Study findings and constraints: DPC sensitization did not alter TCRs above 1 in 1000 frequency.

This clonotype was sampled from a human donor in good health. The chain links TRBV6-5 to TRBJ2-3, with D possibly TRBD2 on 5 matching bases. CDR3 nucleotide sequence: TGTGCCAGCAGTTACGGAGGCAGTCCTAGCACAGATACGCAGTATTTT. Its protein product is CASSYGGSPSTDTQYF.